Listed below are T cell receptor beta chains from one sample, sequenced in a study of shared clonotypes between healthy human individuals. Sequencing was performed with immunoSEQ multiplex PCR; in TCRdb, only in-frame clones are kept and a portion is missing. The table has 2 million to 2.5 million clones, 85% to 95% seen once; the top ten hold more than 1.5%. Material for sequencing was naive CD8+ T cells from PBMCs. These receptors came from a man in his late teens or twenties in good health. Some clones in this sample may be carry-over from other donors' samples. The CDR3 runs from the conserved cysteine through the conserved F or W. The D gene is left open where the match is weak.

len	d_gene	j_gene	v_gene	CDR3nt	CDR3aa
15	TRBD2	TRBJ2-1	TRBV5-6	TGTGCCAGCAGCTTCGTGGGGGAGGGCGTCAATGAGCAGTTCTTC	CASSFVGEGVNEQFF
16	TRBD2	TRBJ2-2	TRBV27	TGTGCCAGCAGCTCGGGACCGCCCGGGGGGACCGGGGAGCTGTTTTTT	CASSSGPPGGTGELFF
21	TRBD2	TRBJ2-3	TRBV5-1	TGCGCCAGCAGCTTGCTAGTGGGACTAGCGGGACCATTCTCTAGCACAGATACGCAGTATTTT	CASSLLVGLAGPFSSTDTQYF
16	TRBD2	TRBJ2-1	TRBV28	TGTGCCAGCAGTTTAGGGAGGGCGAGCTCCTACAATGAGCAGTTCTTC	CASSLGRASSYNEQFF
14	-	TRBJ1-6	TRBV28	TGTGCCAGCAGTCAAACAGGGTATAATTCACCCCTCCACTTT	CASSQTGYNSPLHF
16	-	TRBJ1-5	TRBV28	TGTGCCAGCAGCCCTATGGTGGGACACTTGAATCAGCCCCAGCATTTT	CASSPMVGHLNQPQHF
13	-	TRBJ2-1	TRBV7-6	TGTGCCAGCAGCCAAAAGACCCTCTATGAGCAGTTCTTC	CASSQKTLYEQFF
16	TRBD2	TRBJ2-3	TRBV4-2	TGTGCCAGCAGCCAAGGACTAGCACTTGACACAGATACGCAGTATTTT	CASSQGLALDTDTQYF
14	TRBD2	TRBJ2-5	TRBV5-1	TGCGCCAGCAGCCCGGGACTAGCGGGGGAGACCCAGTACTTC	CASSPGLAGETQYF
14	-	TRBJ2-5	TRBV25-1	TGTGCCAGCAGTGAGCAGCGGAGGTGGGAGACCCAGTACTTC	CASSEQRRWETQYF
16	-	TRBJ2-7	TRBV4-1	TGCGCCAGCAGCCAAGGGGAACGGGTTAGCTCCTACGAGCAGTACTTC	CASSQGERVSSYEQYF
13	-	TRBJ2-3	TRBV11-1	TGTGCCAGCAGCTGGATGGGTGGAGATACGCAGTATTTT	CASSWMGGDTQYF